This TCR beta chain was sequenced in a study of Tregs in tolerant kidney transplant recipients. Only in-frame clones appear in the TCRdb table, and some are missing; sequencing was by immunoSEQ multiplex PCR. The profile shows about 240,000 clones, 84% of them singletons. V dropped 3 bases and J dropped 3 bases, with 15 bases sitting between them. CDR1 and CDR2 from the germline V gene are SGDLS and YYNGEE. The length of the CDR3 is 16 residues. What was sequenced was CD4+ T cells from blood. The sequence came from a human donor in good health. The chain recombines TRBV9 with TRBJ2-2; D is possibly TRBD1 (6 bases). This CDR3 reads CASSDRQELDTGELFF. The CDR3 coding sequence is TGTGCCAGCAGCGACCGACAGGAATTGGACACCGGGGAGCTGTTTTTT.